Below, 28 T cell receptor beta chains from the same sample are listed, as sequenced in a study of blood T cells in healthy people across ages. It was with a sample-barcoded 5' primer and a J-beta primer mix that a second PCR of about 6 to 12 cycles was run. Each CDR3 protein gets one entry after TCRdb re-called the 5' RACE reads with MiXCR. The sample records 1.5 million or so distinct CDR3 sequences, 42% being singletons. Material: blood. All receptors derive from a woman aged 18 to 35 in good health.

The table lists this clonotype with a count of one. The J gene is TRBJ2-7, the V gene TRBV12-3 or TRBV12-4, with TRBD2 identical over 12 bases. The CDR3 runs 14 residues. Trimming cost V 4 bases and J 6 bases; bases outside gene matches: 4. CDR3 sequence: CASSSLAGGGEQYF. DNA of the CDR3: TGTGCCAGCAGTTCACTAGCGGGGGGCGGCGAGCAGTACTTC.

The V and J genes are TRBV20-1 and TRBJ2-1; maybe TRBD2 (5 bases). The DNA end favors TRBJ2-7, so the J call may be wrong. Germline CDR1 is DFQATT and CDR2 is SNEGSKA (reference sequence). CDR3 length: 12 amino acids. CDR3 sequence (DNA): TGCAGTGCTGTAGAGGGCGGCTACGAGCAGTACTTC. It codes for CSAVEGGYEQYF.

This clonotype was seen only a few times. The CDR3 here is CSASLASTDTQYF. The DNA for the CDR3 is TGCAGTGCTAGTCTAGCGTCTACAGATACGCAGTATTTT. This sequence joins TRBV20-1 and TRBJ2-3, with D tentatively TRBD2 (6 bases). In germline, CDR1 is DFQATT, CDR2 SNEGSKA (reference sequence). V lost 3 bases and J 3 bases, leaving 10 bases between the germline ends. This CDR3 is 13 amino acids long.

The chain employs TRBV10-1 and TRBJ2-1; 9 bases match TRBD2. The CDR3 has 15 residues. The germline CDR1 and CDR2 sequences are WNHNN and SYGVQD (reference sequence). The J segment lost 9 bases and the V segment lost 5 bases, leaving 11 bases of the junction unmatched. CDR3 amino acids: CASSKRGLAPGEQFF. The CDR3 DNA reads TGCGCCAGCAGTAAGAGGGGACTAGCCCCCGGTGAGCAGTTCTTC.

A few counts support this clonotype. The rearrangement joins TRBV27 to TRBJ2-6; D is unresolved. CDR3 length: 14 amino acids. The germline gives CDR1 MNHEY, CDR2 SMNVEV (reference sequence). Deletions cut 6 bases from V and 2 bases from J, with 8 bases between. CDR3 DNA: TGTGCCAGCAGGCAGGTAGCTGGGGCCAACGTCCTGACTTTC. Amino acid sequence: CASRQVAGANVLTF. Using reference TRBV27 and TRBJ2-6 for the parts outside the CDR3, the full variable domain is EAQVTQNPRYLITVTGKKLTVTCSQNMNHEYMSWYRQDPGLGLRQIYYSMNVEVTDKGDVPEGYKVSRKEKRNFPLILESPSPNQTSLYFCASRQVAGANVLTFGAGSRLTVL.

V is TRBV28 and J is TRBJ2-7; maybe TRBD1 (5 bases). The germline CDR1 and CDR2 sequences are MDHEN and SYDVKM. CDR3 length: 12 amino acids. Trimming left V 7 bases short and J 2 bases short, with 9 bases between. The DNA of the CDR3 is TGTGCCAGCACGGGCAGGGCCTACGAGCAGTACTTC. The encoded protein is CASTGRAYEQYF.

The rearrangement links TRBV4-1 to TRBJ2-3; 7 bases align to TRBD2. Germline-derived CDR1 and CDR2 are MGHRA and YSYEKL. Trimming cost V 1 base and J 6 bases; bases outside gene matches: 10. The length of the CDR3 is 16 residues. The CDR3 loop is CASSQGKLTSADTQYF. As DNA, the CDR3 is TGCGCCAGCAGCCAAGGCAAACTAACTAGCGCTGATACGCAGTATTTT.

Concerning this clonotype itself: One end of the junction varies from germline; a read error may be responsible. Here the CDR3 DNA reads TGTGCCAGCGCGGAAGCGGGGGGGTCTTACAGTGAGCAGTTCTTC. This translates into CASAEAGGSYSEQFF. The V and J genes are TRBV3-1 and TRBJ2-1, with TRBD2 matching over 10 bases. This CDR3 contains 15 residues. CDR1 is LGHDT, CDR2 YNNKEL, per germline (reference sequence).

Comment on this clonotype: The germline gene is not matched at one end of the junction; a read error may be the cause. The V gene is TRBV12-3 or TRBV12-4, the J gene TRBJ2-1; D possibly matches TRBD1 or TRBD2 (5 bases each). This CDR3 has 17 amino acids. CDR3 protein: CTSTPPPGRSSYNEQFF. DNA for the CDR3: TGTACCAGCACACCTCCACCGGGACGCAGCTCCTACAATGAGCAGTTCTTC.

This clonotype was counted ten times or more. This rearrangement joins TRBV12-5 to TRBJ2-5; the D is unclear. The CDR3 loop spans 12 amino acids. Looked up from germline, CDR1 is LGHNT and CDR2 is FRNRAP. V lost 0 bases, J lost 4 bases, and 3 bases lay in between. The CDR3 protein is CASGLVRETQYF. The CDR3 DNA is TGTGCTAGTGGTTTGGTACGAGAGACCCAGTACTTC.

The gene calls are TRBV6-5 and TRBJ1-1; D not resolved. CDR3 length: 13 residues. The germline V and J ends were trimmed by 1 base and 6 bases, with 9 bases remaining between them. Germline V gene sequence: CDR1 MNHEY, CDR2 SVGAGI. CDR3: CASSYYGMAEAFF. DNA for the CDR3: TGTGCCAGCAGTTACTATGGCATGGCTGAAGCTTTCTTT.

This clonotype has more than one count but fewer than ten. The J gene is TRBJ2-3, the V gene TRBV5-1; 10 nucleotides match TRBD2. Germline CDR1 and CDR2: SGHRS and YFSETQ. CDR3 length: 15 amino acids. Trimming took 4 bases from V and 2 from J; bases not matched to a gene: 4. The CDR3 region is CASSIAGGPTDTQYF. As DNA, the CDR3 is TGCGCCAGCAGCATAGCGGGGGGCCCCACAGATACGCAGTATTTT.

This clonotype was seen a few times. This chain uses TRBV10-3 with TRBJ2-3, with D possibly TRBD2 on 6 matching bases. CDR3 length: 16 residues. Germline CDR1 and CDR2: ENHRY and SYGVKD. The V end was cut by 2 bases, the J end by 6 bases, with 18 bases between. The CDR3 loop reads CAISEGGGTVWDTQYF. CDR3 coding DNA: TGTGCCATCAGTGAGGGAGGCGGGACTGTGTGGGATACGCAGTATTTT.

The chain is built from TRBV4-1 and TRBJ2-5; TRBD2 might be the D (5 bases). The end of the DNA is better explained by TRBJ2-7, so the J call may be wrong. This CDR3 is built from 15 residues. Germline loops: CDR1 MGHRA, CDR2 YSYEKL. The CDR3, as DNA: TGCGCCAGCAGCCAAGATCCACGGGCGGGCTACGAGCAGTACTTC. It yields the protein CASSQDPRAGYEQYF.

This clonotype appeared a few times. V and J are TRBV6-6 and TRBJ1-5, with 7 bases lining up with TRBD1. The junction had 10 bases not matched to a gene; V was cut back by 7 bases and J by 7 bases. This CDR3 contains 14 residues. Germline CDR1 and CDR2: MNHNY and SVGAGI (reference sequence). The CDR3 sequence: CASMTGSWDQPQHF. Written as DNA, the CDR3 is TGTGCCAGCATGACAGGGAGTTGGGACCAGCCCCAGCATTTT.

The chain recombines TRBV27 with TRBJ2-1; 10 bases are a match to TRBD2. The last part of the DNA fits TRBJ2-7 better; the J call may be wrong. Germline V gene sequence: CDR1 MNHEY, CDR2 SMNVEV (reference sequence). This CDR3 is 16 amino acids long. The CDR3 loop reads CASRVAGGSSYNEQYF. CDR3 bases: TGTGCCAGCAGGGTAGCGGGGGGAAGCTCCTACAATGAGCAGTACTTC.

This clonotype was detected once. One junction end does not reproduce the germline sequence, and a read error may be involved. V and J are TRBV20-1 and TRBJ2-3; 7 bases match TRBD2. The length of the CDR3 is 17 residues. The germline gives CDR1 DFQATT, CDR2 SNEGSKA (reference sequence). Here the CDR3 DNA reads TGCAGTGCTAGGGGGATCATCGGGACTATCGGCACAGATACGCGGTATTTT. It encodes CSARGIIGTIGTDTRYF.

In the case of this clonotype: At one boundary the junction diverges from the germline segment, which might be a read error. V is TRBV24-1 and J is TRBJ2-5, with D perhaps matching TRBD2 (6 bases). CDR3 length equals 14 residues. Germline lookup yields CDR1 KGHDR and CDR2 SFDVKD. The CDR3 region has the DNA TGTGCCACCAGGGATTCGACAGCGGGAGAGACCCAGTACTTC. This encodes CATRDSTAGETQYF.

This clonotype was seen a handful of times. The gene calls are TRBV20-1 and TRBJ2-1; no clear D gene. This CDR3 region has 10 residues. CDR1 is DFQATT, CDR2 SNEGSKA, per germline (reference sequence). The V and J ends lost 8 bases and 3 bases respectively, with 5 bases between them. In DNA, the CDR3 is TGCAGTCCGGACTACAATGAGCAGTTCTTC. Translation: CSPDYNEQFF.

V is TRBV3-1 and J is TRBJ1-1; TRBD1 aligns across 7 bases. The V gene end was trimmed by 2 bases and the J gene end by 6 bases; junction bases not matched to a gene: 12. CDR3 length: 16 residues. Germline CDR1 reads LGHDT; CDR2 reads YNNKEL (reference sequence). This CDR3 reads CASSQRGGQGGSEAFF. CDR3 coding DNA: TGTGCCAGCAGCCAAAGGGGGGGCCAAGGGGGCTCTGAAGCTTTCTTT.

CDR3 DNA: TGCAGCGTCCCAACGAGGGCCGGTTACAATGAGCAGTTCTTC. Translation: CSVPTRAGYNEQFF. This chain uses TRBV29-1 with TRBJ2-1, with D possibly TRBD2 on 5 matching bases. Germline values: CDR1 SQVTM, CDR2 ANQGSEA. There are 14 residues in the CDR3. V dropped 6 bases and J dropped 4 bases, with 16 bases sitting between them.

This clonotype was found a few times. The V and J genes are TRBV24-1 and TRBJ1-5; D perhaps matches TRBD1 (6 bases). Between the trimmed V and J ends, which lost 2 bases and 4 bases, there was a span of 14 bases. The CDR3 loop spans 16 amino acids. The germline gives CDR1 KGHDR, CDR2 SFDVKD. As DNA, the CDR3 is TGTGCCACCAGTGATTCGTCGGGGGCCCGAAATCAGCCCCAGCATTTT. Translation gives CATSDSSGARNQPQHF.

This clonotype occurred a few times. The rearrangement links TRBV27 to TRBJ2-1; TRBD1 matches 7 bases. CDR1 and CDR2 from the germline V gene are MNHEY and SMNVEV (reference sequence). The CDR3 covers 14 residues. The ends lost 6 bases at V and 5 bases at J; junction bases unmatched: 7. The DNA of the CDR3 is TGTGCCAGCAGCACGGGGACAGCTAACAATGAGCAGTTCTTC. Its translation: CASSTGTANNEQFF.

The chain employs TRBV6-5 and TRBJ2-1, with 9 nucleotides matching TRBD2. The J call may be mistaken, given a closer DNA end match to TRBJ2-7. Germline V gene lookup returns CDR1 MNHEY and CDR2 SVGAGI. The CDR3 sequence is 16 residues long. The CDR3 loop is CASSQHSGSTYNEQYF. The CDR3 nucleotides are TGTGCCAGCAGTCAACATAGCGGGAGCACCTACAATGAGCAGTACTTC.

The table lists this clonotype with a few counts. The V gene is TRBV20-1, the J gene TRBJ2-5, with D possibly being TRBD1 or TRBD2 (6 bases each). Matching the DNA end better, TRBJ2-7 makes the J call doubtful. The germline V gene encodes CDR1 DFQATT and CDR2 SNEGSKA (reference sequence). CDR3 length equals 13 residues. The CDR3 region has the DNA TGCAGTGCTAGAGCATGGGGGGCCCACGAGCAGTACTTC. This translates into CSARAWGAHEQYF.

The genes are TRBV7-8 and TRBJ2-7; D unresolved. Germline CDR1 and CDR2: SGHVS and FQNEAQ. The CDR3 contains 13 residues. The V and J ends lost 3 bases and 2 bases respectively, with 8 bases between them. CDR3 DNA: TGTGCCAGCAGCTTTTTCCCGGCCTACGAGCAGTACTTC. Translated: CASSFFPAYEQYF.

The rearrangement joins TRBV3-1 to TRBJ2-3, with 7 bases lining up with TRBD2. Losses at the gene ends were 0 bases for V and 5 bases for J; bases not matched to a gene: 8. The CDR3 loop spans 16 amino acids. Germline CDR1 is LGHDT and CDR2 is YNNKEL (reference sequence). The CDR3 bases are TGTGCCAGCAGCCAAGACTCGGGACTATTAGGAGATACGCAGTATTTT. It codes for CASSQDSGLLGDTQYF.

Of note for this clonotype: At one end, the junction sequence differs from germline, possibly due to a read error. The chain couples TRBV9 to TRBJ1-2, with TRBD1 as a possible D gene (6 bases). CDR3 length: 15 amino acids. Germline CDR1 is SGDLS and CDR2 is YYNGEE. The CDR3 DNA reads TGTGCCGGCAGCGTAGTGGGGGGCCAGAACTATGGCTACACCTTC. This translates into CAGSVVGGQNYGYTF.